Following are 20 T cell receptor beta chains from one sample sequenced in a study of CD4 T cells in relation to SARS-CoV-2 and coronaviruses. The repertoire was sequenced with immunoSEQ multiplex PCR; TCRdb's copy has only in-frame clones and lacks some. Here the sample spans some 42,000 clones, approximately 88% being singletons. Input material: memory CD4+ T cells from PBMCs. The receptors shown here come from an adult with COVID-19.

The J gene is TRBJ2-1, the V gene TRBV10-3; 15 nucleotides line up with TRBD2. The germline CDR1 and CDR2 sequences are ENHRY and SYGVKD. Trimming cost V 4 bases and J 9 bases; bases outside gene matches: 7. CDR3 length equals 16 residues. In DNA form, the CDR3 reads TGTGCCATCAGTGGGGGACTAGCGGGGGGTATTGGTGAGCAGTTCTTC. This encodes CAISGGLAGGIGEQFF.

As concerns this clone: Distinct nucleotide sequences in the sample also encode this CDR3. The genes are TRBV11-2 and TRBJ2-2; tentatively, D is TRBD1 (5 bases). Germline CDR1 and CDR2: SGHAT and FQNNGV. V was clipped by 4 bases and J by 7 bases, with 10 bases between them. There are 13 residues in the CDR3. The chain's CDR3 is CASSSQGHGELFF. The CDR3 DNA is TGTGCCAGCAGCTCGCAGGGCCACGGGGAGCTGTTTTTT.

V and J are TRBV7-2 and TRBJ2-1, with TRBD1 as a possible D gene (5 bases). V was shortened by 5 bases and J by 7 bases, with 18 bases between the two germline ends. The CDR3 totals 15 residues. The germline gives CDR1 SGHTA, CDR2 FQGNSA. The CDR3 reads CASSQTELVENEQFF. The CDR3 region has the DNA TGTGCCAGCAGCCAGACAGAGCTAGTTGAGAATGAGCAGTTCTTC. The variable domain in full, completed from reference TRBV7-2 and TRBJ2-1, reads GAGVSQSPSNKVTEKGKDVELRCDPISGHTALYWYRQSLGQGLEFLIYFQGNSAPDKSGLPSDRFSAERTGGSVSTLTIQRTQQEDSAVYLCASSQTELVENEQFFGPGTRLTVL.

The CDR3 DNA sequence: TGTGCCAGCAGCCCCGGGACCGCTAGGACCTACGAGCAGTACTTC. Translation gives CASSPGTARTYEQYF. J is TRBJ2-7 and V is TRBV7-2; D is possibly TRBD1 or TRBD2 (5 bases each). Germline V gives CDR1 SGHTA, CDR2 FQGNSA. This CDR3 comprises 15 residues. V was trimmed by 5 bases and J by 2 bases, leaving 16 bases between them.

The chain has TRBV14 and TRBJ2-3; TRBD1 agrees at 7 bases. V lost 5 bases to trimming and J lost 4 bases; unmatched junction nucleotides: 12. CDR1 and CDR2 (germline): SGHDN, FVKESK. This CDR3 comprises 16 residues. The CDR3 sequence is CASSETDRRSSDTQYF. In DNA, the CDR3 is TGTGCCAGCAGCGAAACGGACAGGAGAAGTTCAGATACGCAGTATTTT.

The count of this clone is one. The rearrangement uses TRBV15 and TRBJ2-5; 12 nucleotides agree with TRBD1. V lost 5 bases to trimming and J lost 6 bases; unmatched junction nucleotides: 10. The CDR3 has 16 amino acids. From germline, CDR1 is LNHNV and CDR2 YYDKDF (reference sequence). The CDR3 here is CATSGPGTGGKKTQYF. CDR3 coding DNA: TGTGCCACCAGCGGACCCGGGACAGGGGGCAAGAAGACCCAGTACTTC.

This chain links TRBV1 with TRBJ2-3; TRBD2, the D gene given by the table, was not confirmed from the DNA. TRBV1 is shown as a pseudogene. The CDR3 length is 16 residues. Here the CDR3 reads CTSSQSPGGSTDTQYF. DNA of the CDR3: TGCACCAGCAGCCAATCCCCGGGAGGGAGCACAGATACGCAGTATTTT.

The chain recombines TRBV6-5 with TRBJ2-7, with TRBD1 matching 11 bases. V lost 9 bases to trimming and J lost 13 bases; unmatched junction nucleotides: 17. CDR1 and CDR2 from the germline V gene are MNHEY and SVGAGI. This CDR3 has 14 amino acids. This chain's CDR3 is CASIYRAGQGDNYF. CDR3 bases: TGTGCCAGTATTTACCGGGCGGGACAGGGGGATAACTACTTC.

The rearrangement uses TRBV11-2 and TRBJ2-2; D is unresolved. The ends were cut back, 4 bases at V and 1 base at J, with 16 bases in the middle. Germline values: CDR1 SGHAT, CDR2 FQNNGV. The CDR3 contains 17 residues. CDR3 sequence (DNA): TGTGCCAGCAGCTACCCGGACCGACCAGAGAACACCGGGGAGCTGTTTTTT. Its protein product is CASSYPDRPENTGELFF.

This sequence joins TRBV19 and TRBJ2-7; D is possibly TRBD1 or TRBD2 (5 bases each). The germline V and J ends were trimmed by 4 bases and 2 bases, with 15 bases remaining between them. CDR1 is LNHDA and CDR2 is SQIVND in the germline V gene (reference sequence). This CDR3 spans 15 amino acids. The chain's CDR3 is CASSKQRGSTYEQYF. The CDR3, as DNA: TGTGCCAGTAGTAAACAGAGGGGCAGCACCTACGAGCAGTACTTC.

This chain uses TRBV11-3 with TRBJ2-3, with 9 bases aligning to TRBD1. The germline V gene has CDR1 SGHNT and CDR2 YENEEA. This CDR3 has 16 residues. V trimming: 5 bases; J trimming: 0 bases; junction bases outside the gene matches: 6. The CDR3 nucleotides are TGTGCCAGCAGCCACACCGGGACAGGGAGCACAGATACGCAGTATTTT. Protein sequence: CASSHTGTGSTDTQYF.

The chain combines TRBV5-5 with TRBJ2-3; TRBD2 matches 12 bases. The CDR3 has 18 amino acids. Germline CDR1 SGHKS, CDR2 YYEKEE (reference sequence). The V gene end was trimmed by 1 base and the J gene end by 8 bases; junction bases not matched to a gene: 14. The CDR3 DNA follows: TGTGCCAGCAGCTTGCGGCTAGCGGGGGGGCCAATCGACGGTACGCAGTATTTT. This translates into CASSLRLAGGPIDGTQYF.

The genes are TRBV6-1 and TRBJ1-5; no firm D call. V dropped 2 bases and J dropped 6 bases, with 11 bases sitting between them. There are 14 residues in the CDR3. CDR1 is MNHNS, CDR2 SASEGT, per germline. The chain's CDR3 is CASSEWNTRQPQHF. The CDR3 DNA reads TGTGCCAGCAGTGAATGGAATACTCGTCAGCCCCAGCATTTT.

V is TRBV15 and J is TRBJ1-4; weak D call: TRBD1 (6 bases). Germline V gene lookup returns CDR1 LNHNV and CDR2 YYDKDF (reference sequence). The V gene lost 4 bases and the J gene lost 7 bases, with 16 bases spanning the gap. This CDR3 is built from 15 residues. CDR3 region: CATSKLGGVSEKLFF. The CDR3 DNA sequence: TGTGCCACCAGCAAATTGGGGGGCGTGTCTGAAAAACTGTTTTTT.

The chain is built from TRBV5-1 and TRBJ1-1; D is unclear. Germline CDR1 SGHRS, CDR2 YFSETQ. The V end was cut by 5 bases, the J end by 0 bases, with 11 bases between. The CDR3 extends over 14 amino acids. The CDR3 DNA sequence: TGCGCCAGCAGTCACCCTGGGCTGAACACTGAAGCTTTCTTT. Protein product: CASSHPGLNTEAFF.

The chain is built from TRBV11-2 and TRBJ1-5; D is possibly TRBD1 (5 bases). V was cut by 3 bases and J by 6 bases, with 12 bases left in between. The CDR3 is made up of 14 amino acids. In germline, CDR1 is SGHAT, CDR2 FQNNGV. The CDR3 DNA sequence: TGTGCCAGCAGCTTTGCGGGGGAAGGTCAGCCCCAGCATTTT. This gives the protein CASSFAGEGQPQHF.

This chain joins TRBV5-8 and TRBJ2-7, with 8 bases fitting TRBD2. From germline, CDR1 is SGHTS and CDR2 YDEGEE. The CDR3 runs to 14 residues. V lost 4 bases, J lost 6 bases, and 9 bases stayed unmatched. The CDR3 region is CASSRRTSFFEQYF. The CDR3 DNA reads as TGTGCCAGCAGCCGTCGGACTAGCTTTTTCGAGCAGTACTTC.

CDR3 sequence reads: CASSPHREGEQYF. The CDR3 DNA reads TGTGCCAGCAGCCCTCACCGGGAGGGCGAGCAGTACTTC. The chain joins TRBV3-1 (or the pseudogene TRBV3-2) to TRBJ2-7, with 8 bases lining up with TRBD2. Germline values: CDR1 LGHDT, CDR2 YNNKEL (reference sequence). This CDR3 is 13 amino acids long. The junction had 5 bases not matched to a gene; V was cut back by 4 bases and J by 6 bases.

This chain uses TRBV20-1 with TRBJ1-4; TRBD1 matches 9 bases. The trim removed 3 bases at V and 10 bases at J, leaving 6 bases unmatched. Germline CDR1 DFQATT, CDR2 SNEGSKA (reference sequence). The CDR3 is made up of 13 amino acids. The CDR3 spells CSASGTGYGKLFF. The CDR3 nucleotides are TGCAGTGCTAGTGGGACAGGGTATGGAAAACTGTTTTTT.

The CDR3 DNA sequence: TGTGCCAGCAGCTTAGGCGGCAGGGTTACAAACACCATATATTTT. Its translation is CASSLGGRVTNTIYF. The chain combines TRBV7-6 with TRBJ1-3, with D maybe TRBD1 (5 bases). CDR1 is SGHVS, CDR2 FNYEAQ, per germline. The CDR3 extends over 15 amino acids. V dropped 1 base and J dropped 6 bases, with 13 bases sitting between them.